The clone carrying this T cell receptor beta chain was recorded once. What it binds is not known. The data belong to a study of OX40 agonist ivuxolimab in advanced cancers. Study-wide findings and caveats: Expanded clones tended on average to be more numerous among CD8+ T cells than CD4+.

Clones were read by immunoSEQ multiplex PCR, and TCRdb kept only the in-frame ones, dropping some. In the table there are around 150,000 clones, around nine tenths of which are singletons. With 0 bases clipped from V and 1 base from J, the junction kept 4 bases outside the gene matches. CDR1 is SGHRS, CDR2 YFSETQ, per germline. The CDR3 sequence is 15 residues long. The sequence derives from an adult with an advanced solid tumor such as melanoma, head and neck, liver or kidney cancer. Sequencing used CD4+ or CD8+ T cells sorted from blood, obtained in a trial of the OX40 agonist ivuxolimab. V is TRBV5-1 and J is TRBJ2-7, with 7 bases matching TRBD1. The CDR3 region is CASSLGGTASYEQYF. CDR3 bases: TGCGCCAGCAGCTTGGGTGGGACAGCTTCCTACGAGCAGTACTTC.